This TCR beta chain was recovered during a study of blood T cells in healthy people across ages. Notes on the study in general: Naive CD4+ cells and diversity were both higher in long-lived donors than in aged donors.

Trimming cost V 2 bases and J 8 bases, with 16 bases left between them. CDR1 and CDR2 from the germline V gene are ENHRY and SYGVKD. This CDR3 has 15 amino acids. Primed by a sample-barcoded 5' primer and a J-beta primer mix, a second PCR proceeded for about 7 to 12 cycles. With 12 random nucleotides, a template-switch adaptor tagged each individual cDNA molecule. Paired-end reads containing CDR3 totaled no fewer than 3 million for each sample. TCRdb analysed the 5' RACE reads with MiXCR anew, one entry per CDR3 protein. Found here are about 1.5 million distinct CDR3 sequences, 42% of them singletons; the top ten hold roughly 3.7%. With respect to this clonotype: Its target is not known.

The chain uses TRBV10-3 and TRBJ2-4, with D tentatively TRBD1 or TRBD2 (5 bases each). The sequence was collected from a woman aged 18 to 35 in good health. Sequencing was performed on blood. The CDR3 DNA reads as TGTGCCATCAGTGAGACGGGACGGGGATACGACATTCAGTACTTC. It is translated as CAISETGRGYDIQYF.